Shown below are 16 T cell receptor beta chains from a single sample sequenced in a study of identical twins. One entry per CDR3 protein results from TCRdb running MiXCR on the 5' RACE reads. The data show approximately 500,000 distinct CDR3 sequences, with roughly a quarter seen just once and 2.5% to 3.5% held by the top ten. The same specimen was also included in a second study, on T cells expressing NK-cell markers.

The sample comprised CD4+ T cells sorted from blood. These receptors were collected from a woman aged 18 to 35 in good health.

This clonotype was picked up many times. This chain joins TRBV12-3 or TRBV12-4 and TRBJ1-2; 10 bases are a match to TRBD1. J gave up 8 bases and V 5 bases, and 5 bases lay outside the gene matches. This CDR3 contains 13 residues. Written as DNA, the CDR3 is TGTGCCAGCAGTGCGGGACAGGGGATCGGCTACACCTTC. This sequence encodes CASSAGQGIGYTF.

A few counts support this clonotype. The V call is TRBV27, the J call TRBJ2-7, with a tentative D call TRBD1 (6 bases). Trimming pared 2 bases from V and 5 bases from J, leaving 19 bases between. CDR1 and CDR2 from the germline V gene are MNHEY and SMNVEV (reference sequence). This CDR3 is built from 16 residues. CDR3 DNA sequence: TGTGCCAGCAGTTTAGTACAGGGCCTTAGCCGCCACGAGCAGTACTTC. Translating it yields CASSLVQGLSRHEQYF.

The genes are TRBV6-2 or TRBV6-3 and TRBJ2-1; 7 bases agree with TRBD2. The CDR3 consists of 17 residues. Germline CDR1 MNHEY, CDR2 SVGEGT. The ends lost 6 bases at V and 6 bases at J; junction bases unmatched: 17. The CDR3 DNA is TGTGCCAGCAGCCTCCCGGGATCCGGGAGGAAGGGCAATGAGCAGTTCTTC. This gives the protein CASSLPGSGRKGNEQFF.

In this sample, this clonotype turned up a few times. This rearrangement joins TRBV30 to TRBJ2-1, with TRBD1 as a possible D gene (5 bases). V shed 6 bases and J shed 9 bases, with 21 bases lying between them. The germline V gene encodes CDR1 GTSNPN and CDR2 SVGIG (reference sequence). The CDR3 is 14 amino acids. CDR3 in DNA: TGTGCCTGCCCTAACATACACCAGGGTTCTGAGCAGTTCTTC. It codes for CACPNIHQGSEQFF.

The rearrangement links TRBV9 to TRBJ2-5; no clear D gene. Germline V gene sequence: CDR1 SGDLS, CDR2 YYNGEE. The CDR3 contains 15 residues. With 0 bases removed from V and 4 bases from J, the gap between germline ends came to 13 bases. This CDR3 is CASSVGESEVETQYF. Written as DNA, the CDR3 is TGTGCCAGCAGCGTAGGCGAGAGTGAGGTAGAGACCCAGTACTTC.

In this sample, this clonotype turned up a few times. J is TRBJ2-3 and V is TRBV6-5; D gene unclear. Germline-derived CDR1 and CDR2 are MNHEY and SVGAGI. The CDR3 has 15 amino acids. Trimming cost V 0 bases and J 2 bases, with 9 bases left between them. The CDR3 spells CASSYSTPTTDTQYF. Written as DNA, the CDR3 is TGTGCCAGCAGTTACTCGACCCCCACCACAGATACGCAGTATTTT.

There are a few counts of this clonotype. The rearrangement joins TRBV14 to TRBJ2-1, with 14 bases aligning to TRBD2. Trimming cost V 5 bases and J 7 bases; bases outside gene matches: 4. Germline V CDR1 and CDR2: SGHDN, FVKESK. The CDR3 covers 15 residues. The CDR3 reads CASSEGLAGVNEQFF. CDR3 bases: TGTGCCAGCAGCGAGGGACTAGCGGGAGTGAATGAGCAGTTCTTC. Supplemented by reference TRBV14 and TRBJ2-1, the full variable domain reads EAGVTQFPSHSVIEKGQTVTLRCDPISGHDNLYWYRRVMGKEIKFLLHFVKESKQDESGMPNNRFLAERTGGTYSTLKVQPAELEDSGVYFCASSEGLAGVNEQFFGPGTRLTVL.

J is TRBJ2-2 and V is TRBV18, with TRBD2 identical over 10 bases. Germline values: CDR1 KGHSH, CDR2 LQKENI. The CDR3 runs 17 residues. The junction had 8 bases not matched to a gene; V was cut back by 3 bases and J by 4 bases. CDR3 nucleotide sequence: TGTGCCAGCTCACCCGTCGGGCTAGCGGGAGTCACCGGGGAGCTGTTTTTT. As protein: CASSPVGLAGVTGELFF.

V gene TRBV6-1 combines with J gene TRBJ2-3; D possibly uses TRBD1 or TRBD2 (5 bases each). V lost 11 bases, J lost 0 bases, and 21 bases lay in between. The CDR3 runs 16 residues. CDR1 is MNHNS and CDR2 is SASEGT in the germline V gene. CDR3 in DNA: TGTGCCGCGTCACCCCGGGGCCTTGCTAGCACAGATACGCAGTATTTT. This encodes CAASPRGLASTDTQYF.

This clonotype has at least ten counts. The chain links TRBV12-3 or TRBV12-4 to TRBJ2-7; D remains ambiguous. Trimming took off 0 bases at V and 3 bases at J, with 12 bases between the two ends. The CDR3 is 15 amino acids. CDR3 in DNA: TGTGCCAGCAGTTTAGCGCCCGGCACCAGCTACGAGCAGTACTTC. This translates into CASSLAPGTSYEQYF.

This sequence joins TRBV9 and TRBJ2-1; TRBD2 agrees at 11 bases. V was pared by 4 bases and J by 9 bases, with 9 bases of the junction left unmatched. CDR3 length: 15 amino acids. Germline loops: CDR1 SGDLS, CDR2 YYNGEE. CDR3 nucleotide sequence: TGTGCCAGCAGCCGGGAACTAGCGGGAGTTCGTGAGCAGTTCTTC. Its protein product is CASSRELAGVREQFF.

The chain combines TRBV9 with TRBJ1-2; D gene unclear. CDR1 is SGDLS and CDR2 is YYNGEE in the germline V gene. The CDR3 is 15 amino acids. V was shortened by 3 bases and J by 8 bases, with 20 bases between the two germline ends. In nucleotides, the CDR3 is TGTGCCAGCAGCGGAGGAGGAGGTCTCCACTTCGGCTACACCTTC. Translated: CASSGGGGLHFGYTF. The whole variable domain, filled in from reference TRBV9 and TRBJ1-2, reads DSGVTQTPKHLITATGQRVTLRCSPRSGDLSVYWYQQSLDQGLQFLIQYYNGEERAKGNILERFSAQQFPDLHSELNLSSLELGDSALYFCASSGGGGLHFGYTFGSGTRLTVV.

The chain uses TRBV11-3 and TRBJ2-7; no clear D. Germline CDR1 reads SGHNT; CDR2 reads YENEEA. The CDR3 spans 13 residues. Trimming removed 2 bases at V and 7 bases at J, with 12 bases between. DNA for the CDR3: TGTGCCAGCAGCTTAAGGCAGGCGACTGAGCAGTACTTC. Translating it yields CASSLRQATEQYF.

This clonotype has a count of ten or more. CDR3 bases: TGTGCCAGCAGCCAAGAAGGCGGGAGGTTTGATACGCAGTATTTT. It specifies CASSQEGGRFDTQYF. The rearrangement links TRBV4-2 to TRBJ2-3; 8 bases line up with TRBD2. The CDR3 contains 15 residues. CDR1 and CDR2 (germline): LGHNA, YNFKEQ. The ends lost 0 bases at V and 6 bases at J; junction bases unmatched: 5.

This clonotype was recorded a few times. The chain links TRBV16 to TRBJ1-6; D call uncertain. Germline V lookup: CDR1 KGHSY, CDR2 FQNENV. Trimming pared 0 bases from V and 4 bases from J, leaving 7 bases between. The length of the CDR3 is 15 residues. DNA of the CDR3: TGTGCCAGCAGCCAATCTTCACCATATAATTCACCCCTCCACTTT. Residues: CASSQSSPYNSPLHF.

This clonotype came up a few times. The V gene is TRBV7-2, the J gene TRBJ2-3; 7 nucleotides agree with TRBD1. The CDR3 length is 16 residues. CDR1 and CDR2 from the germline V gene are SGHTA and FQGNSA. V shed 6 bases, J shed 6 bases, and the junction held 15 bases outside the gene matches. The CDR3 DNA follows: TGTGCCAGCAGTCGACGGGGCCTATCGGGACAGGATACGCAGTATTTT. It yields the protein CASSRRGLSGQDTQYF.